This T cell receptor (beta chain) was sequenced for a study of T cell repertoires in cytomegalovirus infection. Study as a whole: Matching HLA type, along with CMV infection, was indicated by public TCR beta signatures.

Study-level points and caveats: Identification of carriers of CMV plus the relevant HLA was achieved through cumulative public TCR beta family frequency. In two of eight donors, the top clonotype was HLA-C-restricted CMV-specific.

The table lists this clonotype with a count of one. Its target is unknown. In TCRdb, the reads were re-called with MiXCR into one record per CDR3 protein. The table records about 240,000 distinct CDR3 sequences, around 6.6% of them present only once. V lost 5 bases to trimming and J lost 1 base; unmatched junction nucleotides: 5. The CDR3 has 15 residues. The sample comprised PBMCs. V is TRBV12-3 or TRBV12-4 and J is TRBJ1-5, with 7 bases lining up with TRBD1. The receptor was derived from a human donor in good health (CMV status not recorded). Some clones in this sample may be carry-over from other donors' samples. As DNA, the CDR3 is TGTGCCAGCAGTCCGGGACAGAGAAGCAATCAGCCCCAGCATTTT. Residues: CASSPGQRSNQPQHF.